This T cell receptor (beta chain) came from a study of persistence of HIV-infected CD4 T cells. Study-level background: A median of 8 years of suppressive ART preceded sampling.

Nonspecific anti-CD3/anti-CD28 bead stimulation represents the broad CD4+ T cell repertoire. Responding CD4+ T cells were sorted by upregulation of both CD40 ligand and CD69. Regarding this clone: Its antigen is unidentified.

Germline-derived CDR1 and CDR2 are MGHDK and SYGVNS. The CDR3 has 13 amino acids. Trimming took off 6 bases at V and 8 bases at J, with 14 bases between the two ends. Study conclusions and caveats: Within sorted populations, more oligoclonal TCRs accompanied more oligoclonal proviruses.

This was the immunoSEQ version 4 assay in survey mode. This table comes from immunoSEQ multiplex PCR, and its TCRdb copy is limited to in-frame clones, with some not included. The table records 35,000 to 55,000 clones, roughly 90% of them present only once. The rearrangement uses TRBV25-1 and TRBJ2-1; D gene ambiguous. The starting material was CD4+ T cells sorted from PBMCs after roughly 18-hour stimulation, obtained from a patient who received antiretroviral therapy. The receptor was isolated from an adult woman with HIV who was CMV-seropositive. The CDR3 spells CASSLRLGDEQFF. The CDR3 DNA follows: TGTGCCAGCAGCCTGAGATTGGGCGATGAGCAGTTCTTC.